The next 26 T cell receptor beta chains were all read from a single sample in a study of cytomegalovirus exposure and HLA in healthy donors. The PCR had 60 Vbeta and 13 Jbeta primers. Generated by immunoSEQ multiplex PCR, the TCRdb table keeps only in-frame clones and is missing some. The table has fewer than 150,000 clones, roughly 75% seen once. The specimen was PBMCs. Receptors originate from a man aged 25-45 years in good health and CMV-seronegative.

The rearrangement joins TRBV21-1 to TRBJ2-7; the table's D call, TRBD1, has no DNA check behind it. TRBV21-1 corresponds to a pseudogene. The CDR3 spans 16 residues. The CDR3 loop is CASSKAGTGPSYEQYF. The CDR3 DNA reads as TGTGCCAGCAGCAAAGCAGGTACAGGGCCGAGTTACGAGCAGTACTTC.

V and J are TRBV6-1 and TRBJ2-1, with TRBD1 matching 7 bases. Germline lookup yields CDR1 MNHNS and CDR2 SASEGT. The V gene end was trimmed by 5 bases and the J gene end by 6 bases; junction bases not matched to a gene: 10. The CDR3 sequence is 15 residues long. This chain's CDR3 is CASSTQGVSVNEQFF. CDR3 coding DNA: TGTGCCAGCAGTACCCAGGGGGTTAGTGTCAATGAGCAGTTCTTC.

This clone was picked up a small number of times. The CDR3: CASSQRTSDSYEQYF. CDR3 DNA: TGCGCCAGCAGCCAAAGGACTAGCGACTCCTACGAGCAGTACTTC. J is TRBJ2-7 and V is TRBV4-1; 9 bases are shared with TRBD2. CDR3 length: 15 amino acids. Germline V gene sequence: CDR1 MGHRA, CDR2 YSYEKL. V lost 2 bases to trimming and J lost 0 bases; unmatched junction nucleotides: 2.

V is TRBV28 and J is TRBJ2-5; D possibly corresponds to TRBD2 (5 bases). This CDR3 has 15 residues. The V and J ends lost 2 bases and 4 bases respectively, with 14 bases between them. Germline CDR1 and CDR2: MDHEN and SYDVKM. The CDR3 region is CASSLPLGSGETQYF. Written as DNA, the CDR3 is TGTGCCAGCAGTTTACCCCTGGGAAGCGGAGAGACCCAGTACTTC.

The rearrangement joins TRBV10-1 to TRBJ2-1; 12 bases are shared with TRBD2. Germline trimming cut 4 bases from V and 15 bases from J; bases unmatched to any gene: 7. CDR1 is WNHNN, CDR2 SYGVQD, per germline (reference sequence). This CDR3 comprises 13 residues. The CDR3: CASSASSGGATFF. Here the CDR3 DNA reads TGCGCCAGCAGTGCTTCTAGCGGGGGGGCGACGTTCTTC.

J is TRBJ2-2 and V is TRBV18; the match to TRBD2 covers 11 bases. Germline CDR1 is KGHSH and CDR2 is LQKENI. J was trimmed by 3 bases and V by 2 bases; bases with no gene match: 5. The CDR3 is 17 residues long. The CDR3 DNA reads TGTGCCAGCTCACCATTAACTAGCGGGAGTGACACCGGGGAGCTGTTTTTT. It encodes CASSPLTSGSDTGELFF.

The gene calls are TRBV13 and TRBJ1-6; D unclear. The germline gives CDR1 PRHDT, CDR2 FYEKMQ (reference sequence). Trimming shortened V by 8 bases and J by 9 bases, and 17 bases separated the two germline ends. The CDR3 loop spans 14 amino acids. The CDR3 loop reads CASRNAGIISPLHF. CDR3 DNA sequence: TGTGCCAGCCGCAACGCAGGTATAATTTCACCCCTCCACTTT. Drawing the rest from reference TRBV13 and TRBJ1-6, the complete variable domain is AAGVIQSPRHLIKEKRETATLKCYPIPRHDTVYWYQQGPGQDPQFLISFYEKMQSDKGSIPDRFSAQQFSDYHSELNMSSLELGDSALYFCASRNAGIISPLHFGNGTRLTVT.

The V and J genes are TRBV5-1 and TRBJ2-7; 8 bases map to TRBD1. The germline V gene has CDR1 SGHRS and CDR2 YFSETQ. Germline trimming cut 3 bases from V and 1 base from J; bases unmatched to any gene: 18. The CDR3 is made up of 19 amino acids. The CDR3 loop is CASSSLGPSRDRLSYEQYF. The CDR3 DNA sequence: TGCGCCAGCAGCTCCTTGGGGCCTTCCCGGGACAGGCTATCCTACGAGCAGTACTTC.

The chain uses TRBV4-1 and TRBJ1-1, with a possible D match to TRBD1 (5 bases). Germline loops: CDR1 MGHRA, CDR2 YSYEKL. The CDR3 length is 14 residues. V was shortened by 1 base and J by 7 bases, with 13 bases between the two germline ends. The CDR3: CASSQGRGGGEAFF. For the CDR3, the DNA is TGCGCCAGCAGCCAAGGTCGCGGGGGAGGTGAAGCTTTCTTT.

There are a few counts of this clone. This chain links TRBV6-1 with TRBJ1-1; D is undetermined. Trimming shortened V by 4 bases and J by 1 base, and 7 bases separated the two germline ends. In germline, CDR1 is MNHNS, CDR2 SASEGT. The CDR3 is 13 amino acids. CDR3 nucleotide sequence: TGTGCCAGCAGTGCTGAGGCGAACACTGAAGCTTTCTTT. Translated, it gives CASSAEANTEAFF.

CDR3 in amino acids: CASSPGRGGSTEAFF. The CDR3 DNA is TGTGCCAGCAGCCCCGGACGAGGGGGATCCACTGAAGCTTTCTTT. The chain combines TRBV4-2 with TRBJ1-1; a possible D gene is TRBD1 (6 bases). The CDR3 spans 15 residues. Deletions cut 4 bases from V and 4 bases from J, with 16 bases between. Germline values: CDR1 LGHNA, CDR2 YNFKEQ.

The gene calls are TRBV7-9 and TRBJ2-7; the D gene is possibly TRBD2 (5 bases). CDR1 is SEHNR and CDR2 is FQNEAQ in the germline V gene (reference sequence). This CDR3 is built from 14 residues. The V gene lost 2 bases and the J gene lost 2 bases, with 10 bases spanning the gap. DNA of the CDR3: TGTGCCAGCAGCTTATTAGAGGGTCCCTACGAGCAGTACTTC. Its protein is CASSLLEGPYEQYF.

V and J are TRBV4-1 and TRBJ1-4; 7 positions match TRBD1. The CDR3 runs to 15 residues. CDR1 is MGHRA, CDR2 YSYEKL, per germline. V shed 5 bases and J 5 bases; nucleotides not matched to a gene: 8. Here the CDR3 reads CASSGSTGRNEKLFF. The DNA of the CDR3 is TGCGCCAGCAGCGGATCGACAGGGAGAAATGAAAAACTGTTTTTT.

This chain uses TRBV6-1 with TRBJ1-2; D unclear. CDR1 is MNHNS and CDR2 is SASEGT in the germline V gene. The germline V and J ends were trimmed by 0 bases and 2 bases, with 10 bases remaining between them. CDR3 size: 15 residues. In DNA form, the CDR3 reads TGTGCCAGCAGTGAAGCGTACAGTTTCAACTATGGCTACACCTTC. Translation gives CASSEAYSFNYGYTF.

The genes are TRBV28 and TRBJ2-3; D uncertain. Trimming removed 3 bases from V and 0 bases from J, with 13 bases in between. The CDR3 consists of 16 residues. Germline CDR1 reads MDHEN; CDR2 reads SYDVKM. CDR3 protein: CASSLWFAVSTDTQYF. CDR3 nucleotide sequence: TGTGCCAGCAGTTTGTGGTTCGCGGTAAGCACAGATACGCAGTATTTT.

This clone has only one observation. CDR3 coding DNA: TGTGCCAGCAGGGCACAGGGTTATGGCTACACCTTC. Its translation: CASRAQGYGYTF. V and J are TRBV28 and TRBJ1-2; D may be TRBD1 (6 bases). CDR3 length: 12 amino acids. Germline V lookup: CDR1 MDHEN, CDR2 SYDVKM. V lost 6 bases and J lost 5, with 10 bases in between.

For the CDR3, the DNA is TGTGCCAGCAGCCCAACCGGGACAGGTTCTCCCCAGCATTTT. Its protein is CASSPTGTGSPQHF. The chain joins TRBV9 to TRBJ1-5, with 8 bases aligning to TRBD1. V gave up 4 bases and J gave up 10 bases; unmatched junction bases: 10. There are 14 residues in the CDR3. Germline V gene data show CDR1 as SGDLS and CDR2 as YYNGEE.

This sequence joins TRBV7-8 and TRBJ2-7; 7 bases match TRBD1. V trimming: 5 bases; J trimming: 5 bases; junction bases outside the gene matches: 6. There are 13 residues in the CDR3. Germline-derived CDR1 and CDR2 are SGHVS and FQNEAQ. DNA for the CDR3: TGTGCCAGCAGCGTCGACAGGGTCCACGAGCAGTACTTC. This translates into CASSVDRVHEQYF. Drawing the rest from reference TRBV7-8 and TRBJ2-7, the complete variable domain is GAGVSQSPRYKVAKRGQDVALRCDPISGHVSLFWYQQALGQGPEFLTYFQNEAQLDKSGLPSDRFFAERPEGSVSTLKIQRTQQEDSAVYLCASSVDRVHEQYFGPGTRLTVT.

The J gene is TRBJ2-7, the V gene TRBV5-6; 7 bases are shared with TRBD2. Germline V gives CDR1 SGHDT, CDR2 YYEEEE. This CDR3 contains 14 residues. The V gene end was trimmed by 4 bases and the J gene end by 3 bases; junction bases not matched to a gene: 7. The CDR3 nucleotides are TGTGCCAGCAGCGGGGCGGGACTAAACTACGAGCAGTACTTC. This sequence encodes CASSGAGLNYEQYF.

This clone is a singleton in its sample. The chain couples TRBV6-5 to TRBJ2-5, with D uncertain. The germline V gene has CDR1 MNHEY and CDR2 SVGAGI. This CDR3 region has 13 residues. Between the trimmed V and J ends, which lost 4 bases and 4 bases, there was a span of 10 bases. The CDR3 loop is CASSWQVRETQYF. As DNA, the CDR3 is TGTGCCAGCAGTTGGCAGGTTAGAGAGACCCAGTACTTC.

The chain combines TRBV5-1 with TRBJ2-1; the match to TRBD2 covers 12 bases. The CDR3 spans 15 residues. Germline loops: CDR1 SGHRS, CDR2 YFSETQ. The V gene end was trimmed by 4 bases and the J gene end by 7 bases; junction bases not matched to a gene: 6. The CDR3 region is CASSQTSGSRNEQFF. The CDR3 region has the DNA TGCGCCAGCAGCCAGACTAGCGGGAGTCGGAATGAGCAGTTCTTC.

The J gene is TRBJ2-2, the V gene TRBV5-4; 8 positions match TRBD1. Germline lookup yields CDR1 SGHNT and CDR2 YYREEE (reference sequence). The CDR3 extends over 17 amino acids. The ends lost 3 bases at V and 5 bases at J; junction bases unmatched: 12. CDR3 region: CASSSSPWTGRTGELFF. In DNA form, the CDR3 reads TGTGCCAGCAGCTCTTCCCCTTGGACAGGGAGGACCGGGGAGCTGTTTTTT.

The rearrangement uses TRBV4-1 and TRBJ1-5; 8 bases align to TRBD1. After removal of 1 base from V and 6 bases from J, the junction contained 5 bases not matched to a gene. In germline, CDR1 is MGHRA, CDR2 YSYEKL. The CDR3 covers 15 residues. The chain's CDR3 is CASSQGRGLGQPQHF. DNA of the CDR3: TGCGCCAGCAGCCAAGGCAGGGGGCTGGGTCAGCCCCAGCATTTT.

The chain employs TRBV6-1 and TRBJ2-7, with 11 bases matching TRBD1. The CDR3 runs to 15 residues. V lost 0 bases and J lost 3; bases outside the gene matches: 1. The germline V gene encodes CDR1 MNHNS and CDR2 SASEGT. This CDR3 is CASSEAGTGGYEQYF. The CDR3 region has the DNA TGTGCCAGCAGTGAAGCGGGGACAGGGGGCTACGAGCAGTACTTC.

V usage is TRBV7-2 and J usage is TRBJ2-7, with TRBD1 matching 11 bases. This CDR3 has 15 amino acids. J lost 3 bases, V lost 3 bases, and 4 bases had no gene match. Looked up from germline, CDR1 is SGHTA and CDR2 is FQGNSA. The CDR3 spells CASSFPGQGGYEQYF. The CDR3 DNA is TGTGCCAGCAGCTTCCCGGGACAGGGGGGCTACGAGCAGTACTTC.

The rearrangement links TRBV28 to TRBJ1-1; D is possibly TRBD1 (6 bases). Trimming removed 8 bases from V and 0 bases from J, with 10 bases in between. In germline, CDR1 is MDHEN, CDR2 SYDVKM. CDR3 length: 13 amino acids. The DNA of the CDR3 is TGTGCCAGCCGTGAGGGGGTGAACACTGAAGCTTTCTTT. As protein: CASREGVNTEAFF.